This passage covers 11 T cell receptor beta chains from one sample sequenced in a study of blood T cell repertoires in COVID-19 (TCRdb year 2020). Receptor amplification or capture employed the immunoSEQ multiplex PCR assay. In its TCRdb copy, this immuneACCESS table keeps in-frame sequences only and misses some clones. Where compared with another copy, unresolved V genes explain less than half of these, and the others have no known cause. This sample holds roughly 130,000 clones; roughly 84% were observed only once. Around 9% of the sample is held by the ten biggest clonotypes. Sequenced material: peripheral blood. These receptors were obtained from a man aged 25-45 years with COVID-19, enrolled during active disease.

The chain has TRBV21-1 and TRBJ2-7; the DNA was not used to check the table's D call, TRBD1. TRBV21-1 is a known pseudogene. The CDR3 totals 16 residues. CDR3 nucleotide sequence: TGTGCCAGCAGCGGGATAGGGCAGGGGGATTCCTACGAGCAGTACTTC. Protein product: CASSGIGQGDSYEQYF.

This chain links TRBV9 with TRBJ2-1; the match to TRBD2 covers 7 bases. The J segment lost 0 bases and the V segment lost 6 bases, leaving 6 bases of the junction unmatched. There are 15 residues in the CDR3. Germline V gives CDR1 SGDLS, CDR2 YYNGEE. CDR3 residues: CASTSGGSSYNEQFF. The CDR3 DNA reads as TGTGCCAGCACCAGTGGCGGGAGCTCCTACAATGAGCAGTTCTTC.

This clone was counted between two and nine times. The chain carries TRBV12-3 or TRBV12-4 and TRBJ2-2, with D unresolved. The V gene lost 6 bases and the J gene lost 5 bases, with 4 bases spanning the gap. The length of the CDR3 is 11 residues. Here the CDR3 reads CASSQTGELFF. In nucleotides, the CDR3 is TGTGCCAGCAGCCAAACCGGGGAGCTGTTTTTT.

The chain uses TRBV2 and TRBJ1-3; maybe TRBD1 (5 bases). Per germline, CDR1 SNHLY and CDR2 FYNNEI. Trimming pared 3 bases from V and 4 bases from J, leaving 19 bases between. The CDR3 contains 17 residues. Here the CDR3 reads CASSEGGNDITGNTIYF. CDR3 bases: TGTGCCAGCAGTGAGGGGGGGAACGACATCACGGGAAACACCATATATTTT.

This chain connects TRBV27 to TRBJ2-1; TRBD2 aligns across 12 bases. V gave up 6 bases and J gave up 8 bases; unmatched junction bases: 5. Per germline, CDR1 MNHEY and CDR2 SMNVEV (reference sequence). The CDR3 totals 14 residues. CDR3 nucleotide sequence: TGTGCCAGCAGCCCTAGCGGGAGGGGGTATGAGCAGTTCTTC. This gives the protein CASSPSGRGYEQFF.

The genes are TRBV6-2 or TRBV6-3 and TRBJ2-7, with D possibly being TRBD2 (6 bases). V was trimmed by 4 bases and J by 2 bases, leaving 18 bases between them. Per the germline V gene, CDR1 is MNHEY and CDR2 is SVGEGT. The CDR3 loop spans 16 amino acids. CDR3 protein: CASSSAGLPTPYEQYF. The DNA of the CDR3 is TGTGCCAGCAGTTCAGCCGGACTACCGACCCCCTACGAGCAGTACTTC.

The V and J genes are TRBV20-1 and TRBJ2-5; D may be TRBD2 (5 bases). From germline, CDR1 is DFQATT and CDR2 SNEGSKA (reference sequence). There are 14 residues in the CDR3. Trimming cost V 3 bases and J 1 base, with 12 bases left between them. The CDR3 loop reads CSASPSRAQETQYF. For the CDR3, the DNA is TGCAGTGCTAGTCCATCGCGGGCCCAAGAGACCCAGTACTTC.

J is TRBJ2-1 and V is TRBV18; 11 bases fit TRBD2. The CDR3 totals 19 residues. The germline gives CDR1 KGHSH, CDR2 LQKENI. After removal of 4 bases from V and 0 bases from J, the junction contained 11 bases not matched to a gene. CDR3 region: CASSLIPLAGGLSYNEQFF. The CDR3, as DNA: TGTGCCAGCTCACTTATCCCCCTAGCGGGAGGACTCTCCTACAATGAGCAGTTCTTC.

This clone was observed a few times. V gene TRBV6-4 combines with J gene TRBJ2-7; 12 nucleotides agree with TRBD2. V gave up 4 bases and J gave up 3 bases; unmatched junction bases: 4. The germline V gene encodes CDR1 MRHNA and CDR2 SNTAGT. The CDR3 totals 15 residues. The CDR3 sequence: CASSALAGGVYEQYF. The CDR3 DNA reads as TGTGCCAGCAGTGCACTAGCGGGAGGTGTCTACGAGCAGTACTTC.

The chain combines TRBV29-1 with TRBJ1-1, with D unclear. Trimming stripped 1 base from V and 1 base from J, with 10 bases between. This CDR3 comprises 14 residues. CDR1 and CDR2 from the germline V gene are SQVTM and ANQGSEA. Here the CDR3 reads CSVEVAGANTEAFF. The DNA of the CDR3 is TGCAGCGTTGAAGTTGCGGGAGCGAACACTGAAGCTTTCTTT.

The rearrangement joins TRBV27 to TRBJ1-1; D remains unclear. Germline CDR1 is MNHEY and CDR2 is SMNVEV (reference sequence). The CDR3 sequence is 13 residues long. V was cut by 7 bases and J by 12 bases, with 21 bases left in between. The CDR3 bases are TGTGCCAGCATTCCTGCAGGTACACTTACAACTTTCTTT. This translates into CASIPAGTLTTFF.